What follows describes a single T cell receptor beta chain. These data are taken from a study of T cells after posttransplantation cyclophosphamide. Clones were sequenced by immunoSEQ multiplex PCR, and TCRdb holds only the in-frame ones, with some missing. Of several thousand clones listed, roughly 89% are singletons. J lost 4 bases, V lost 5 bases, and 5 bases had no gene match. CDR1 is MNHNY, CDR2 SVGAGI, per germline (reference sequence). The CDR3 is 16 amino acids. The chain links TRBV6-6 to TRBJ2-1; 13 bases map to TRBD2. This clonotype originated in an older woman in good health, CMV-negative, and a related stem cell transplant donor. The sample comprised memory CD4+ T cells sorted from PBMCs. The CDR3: CASSTRTSGRYNEQFF. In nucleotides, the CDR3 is TGTGCCAGCAGTACCCGGACTAGCGGGAGATACAATGAGCAGTTCTTC.